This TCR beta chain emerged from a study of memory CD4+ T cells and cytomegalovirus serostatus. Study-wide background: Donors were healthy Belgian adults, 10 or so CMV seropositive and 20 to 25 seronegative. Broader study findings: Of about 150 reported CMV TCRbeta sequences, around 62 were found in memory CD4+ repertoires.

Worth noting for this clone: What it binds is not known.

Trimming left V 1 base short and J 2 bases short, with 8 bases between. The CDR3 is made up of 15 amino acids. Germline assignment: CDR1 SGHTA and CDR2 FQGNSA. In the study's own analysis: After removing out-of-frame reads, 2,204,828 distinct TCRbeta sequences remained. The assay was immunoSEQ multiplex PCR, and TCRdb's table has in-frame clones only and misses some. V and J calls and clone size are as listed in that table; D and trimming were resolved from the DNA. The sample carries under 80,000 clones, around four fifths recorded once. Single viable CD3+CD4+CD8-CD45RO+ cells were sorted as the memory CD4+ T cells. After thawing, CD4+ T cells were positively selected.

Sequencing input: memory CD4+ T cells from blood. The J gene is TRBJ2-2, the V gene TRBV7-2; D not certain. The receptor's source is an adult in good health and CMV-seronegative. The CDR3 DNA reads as TGTGCCAGCAGCTTAGAACACCCAAACACCGGGGAGCTGTTTTTT. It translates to CASSLEHPNTGELFF.